The 8 T cell receptor beta chains presented below share a single source sample, sequenced in a study of blood T cell repertoires in COVID-19. Assay used: immunoSEQ multiplex PCR; TCRdb lists only in-frame clones, some missing. Among about 35,000 clones listed, roughly four fifths were seen once. The sample taken for sequencing was peripheral blood. The receptors come from a man older than 75 with active or convalescent COVID-19.

V and J are TRBV19 and TRBJ2-1; maybe TRBD2 (6 bases). Between the trimmed V and J ends, which lost 4 bases and 6 bases, there was a span of 16 bases. The CDR3 extends over 15 amino acids. The germline V gene has CDR1 LNHDA and CDR2 SQIVND (reference sequence). CDR3 residues: CASSTILAGPNEQFF. The CDR3 DNA reads TGTGCCAGTAGTACTATCCTCGCGGGACCCAATGAGCAGTTCTTC.

This CDR3 reads CASSPYNQPQHF. The CDR3 region has the DNA TGTGCCAGCAGCCCGTACAATCAGCCCCAGCATTTT. This chain links TRBV6-5 with TRBJ1-5; no clear D. V gave up 6 bases and J gave up 3 bases, with 6 bases separating them. There are 12 residues in the CDR3. Germline V CDR1 and CDR2: MNHEY, SVGAGI.

The CDR3 DNA sequence: TGTGCCAGCTCACCACCGGCCCGCAACTCCTACGAGCAGTACTTC. Protein product: CASSPPARNSYEQYF. The genes are TRBV18 and TRBJ2-7, with D uncertain. V lost 0 bases and J 0 bases, leaving 9 bases between the germline ends. Germline assignment: CDR1 KGHSH and CDR2 LQKENI. This CDR3 contains 15 residues.

The chain joins TRBV7-9 to TRBJ2-2; TRBD1 matches at 10 bases. Germline V gives CDR1 SEHNR, CDR2 FQNEAQ (reference sequence). Trimming at V came to 5 bases and at J to 3 bases, leaving 3 bases not matched to a gene. The CDR3 totals 15 residues. CDR3 sequence (DNA): TGTGCCAGCAGCCCCGGGACAGGGGACACCGGGGAGCTGTTTTTT. It specifies CASSPGTGDTGELFF.

J is TRBJ1-4 and V is TRBV6-6, with D possibly TRBD1 on 6 matching bases. This CDR3 spans 13 amino acids. Germline lookup yields CDR1 MNHNY and CDR2 SVGAGI (reference sequence). The V end lost 2 bases, the J end lost 8 bases, and 9 bases lay between the germline ends. CDR3: CASSYQGREKLFF. Written as DNA, the CDR3 is TGTGCCAGCAGTTACCAGGGGCGCGAAAAACTGTTTTTT.

This sequence joins TRBV11-2 and TRBJ2-1, with a possible D match to TRBD2 (5 bases). The CDR3 spans 13 residues. CDR1 and CDR2 from the germline V gene are SGHAT and FQNNGV. The ends were cut back, 10 bases at V and 3 bases at J, with 13 bases in the middle. As DNA, the CDR3 is TGTGCCACGGAGGCGGGCGACTACAATGAGCAGTTCTTC. It yields the protein CATEAGDYNEQFF. Full variable domain (missing parts from reference TRBV11-2 and TRBJ2-1): EAGVAQSPRYKIIEKRQSVAFWCNPISGHATLYWYQQILGQGPKLLIQFQNNGVVDDSQLPKDRFSAERLKGVDSTLKIQPAKLEDSAVYLCATEAGDYNEQFFGPGTRLTVL.

The table lists this clone with a few counts. The V call is TRBV5-6, the J call TRBJ2-1, with 7 bases that match TRBD1. This CDR3 has 15 amino acids. V was clipped by 0 bases and J by 2 bases; unmatched bases: 2. Germline V gene lookup returns CDR1 SGHDT and CDR2 YYEEEE. CDR3 region: CASSLGQGAYNEQFF. CDR3 sequence (DNA): TGTGCCAGCAGCTTGGGGCAGGGGGCCTACAATGAGCAGTTCTTC.

The genes are TRBV7-9 and TRBJ1-2, with 7 bases lining up with TRBD1. The CDR3 sequence is 16 residues long. Germline trimming cut 3 bases from V and 2 bases from J; bases unmatched to any gene: 9. Germline lookup yields CDR1 SEHNR and CDR2 FQNEAQ (reference sequence). CDR3 sequence reads: CASSFERGQDNYGYTF. CDR3 bases: TGTGCCAGCAGCTTTGAGAGAGGACAGGACAACTATGGCTACACCTTC.